A single sample gave rise to the 5 T cell receptor beta chains below, sequenced in a study of shared clonotypes between healthy human individuals. Generated by immunoSEQ multiplex PCR, the TCRdb table keeps only in-frame clones and is missing some. This sample carries more than 850,000 clones, around 82% of them seen once, and the ten largest clones take approximately 0.56%. Sequenced material: memory CD4+ T cells from PBMCs. This sample's subset: CD45RA-negative fraction. These receptor sequences come from a young man in good health. Some clones in this sample may be carry-over from other donors' samples.

Turning to this clone: This same CDR3 is encoded by further DNA sequences in the sample. The chain joins TRBV7-2 to TRBJ2-2; D call uncertain. The CDR3 spans 14 residues. V was clipped by 5 bases and J by 3 bases, with 10 bases between them. The V gene's germline CDR1 is SGHTA and CDR2 FQGNSA. The CDR3 DNA sequence: TGTGCCAGCAGCCCAGGACCCCACACCGGGGAGCTGTTTTTT. Its translation: CASSPGPHTGELFF.

The rearrangement uses TRBV19 and TRBJ2-3; 8 bases fit TRBD2. CDR3 length: 14 residues. V shed 8 bases, J shed 7 bases, and the junction held 11 bases outside the gene matches. Germline loops: CDR1 LNHDA, CDR2 SQIVND (reference sequence). This CDR3 is CASGGLALPYTQYF. The CDR3 DNA follows: TGTGCCAGTGGAGGACTAGCCCTGCCATATACGCAGTATTTT. The full variable domain, rest sourced from reference TRBV19 and TRBJ2-3, is DGGITQSPKYLFRKEGQNVTLSCEQNLNHDAMYWYRQDPGQGLRLIYYSQIVNDFQKGDIAEGYSVSREKKESFPLTVTSAQKNPTAFYLCASGGLALPYTQYFGPGTRLTVL.

The gene calls are TRBV6-5 and TRBJ1-3, with 9 bases that match TRBD1. The CDR3 loop spans 16 amino acids. Looked up from germline, CDR1 is MNHEY and CDR2 is SVGAGI. With V trimmed by 4 bases and J by 2 bases, 6 bases remained unmatched. CDR3 coding DNA: TGTGCCAGCAGTTCCGGGACAGGGACGGCTGGAAACACCATATATTTT. Its protein product is CASSSGTGTAGNTIYF.

The chain recombines TRBV28 with TRBJ2-7; 7 positions agree with TRBD1. J was trimmed by 3 bases and V by 6 bases; bases with no gene match: 11. The germline V gene has CDR1 MDHEN and CDR2 SYDVKM. The CDR3 runs 15 residues. For the CDR3, the DNA is TGTGCCAGCAGGAAAAACAGGGGCACCCACTACGAGCAGTACTTC. It encodes CASRKNRGTHYEQYF.

The rearrangement joins TRBV7-6 to TRBJ2-5; either TRBD1 or TRBD2 may fit D (5 bases each). V was clipped by 0 bases and J by 2 bases, with 16 bases between them. Per the germline V gene, CDR1 is SGHVS and CDR2 is FNYEAQ. The CDR3 sequence is 17 residues long. CDR3 nucleotides: TGTGCCAGCAGCTTAGCCCACGGGGCACCCGGACAAGAGACCCAGTACTTC. This translates into CASSLAHGAPGQETQYF. The full variable domain, its missing parts supplied by reference TRBV7-6 and TRBJ2-5, is GAGVSQSPRYKVTKRGQDVALRCDPISGHVSLYWYRQALGQGPEFLTYFNYEAQQDKSGLPNDRFSAERPEGSISTLTIQRTEQRDSAMYRCASSLAHGAPGQETQYFGPGTRLLVL.